This TCR beta chain emerged from a study of OX40 agonist ivuxolimab in advanced cancers. Comments on this clone: Its antigen remains unknown.

The CDR3 consists of 11 residues. Trimming removed 6 bases from V and 3 bases from J, with 5 bases in between. Germline lookup yields CDR1 MNHEY and CDR2 SVGAGI. General observations from the study: Among the lowest levels of clonal expansion were found in partial responders at 0.1-3.0 mg/kg. The antigen specificity of the peripheral T cells (those that were expanded) was not determined.

Assay used: immunoSEQ multiplex PCR; TCRdb lists only in-frame clones, some missing. The profile shows tens of thousands of clones, about 88% of them singletons. The TCR was taken from an adult with an advanced solid tumor such as melanoma, head and neck, liver or kidney cancer. The V call is TRBV6-5, the J call TRBJ1-1, with D uncertain. Sample: CD4+ or CD8+ T cells sorted from blood, taken in a trial of the OX40 agonist ivuxolimab. CDR3 sequence reads: CASSRDTEAFF. The CDR3 nucleotides read TGTGCCAGCAGCCGAGACACTGAAGCTTTCTTT.